The subject of this entry is one T cell receptor beta chain. What it recognizes is unknown. CDR3 length: 13 amino acids. V was pared by 0 bases and J by 4 bases, with 0 bases of the junction left unmatched. Germline CDR1 and CDR2: GTSNPN and SVGIG (reference sequence). TCRdb re-called the 5' RACE reads through MiXCR, storing one row per CDR3 protein. The table lists approximately 430,000 distinct CDR3 sequences, more than 20% of them singletons, with around 14% in the top ten. The record originates from a study of T-cell memory formation after mild COVID-19. Study-level information: Largely donor-specific sequence clusters came from two donors.

Study results and limitations: Some responding clones appeared in pre-infection memory, suggesting cross-reactive memory joined.

The sample was PBMCs or a T cell subset sorted from them (not recorded which). The receptor was derived from an adult woman who had mild COVID-19 (a few samples of this study predate the infection). Cell type and time point are not known. V usage is TRBV30 and J usage is TRBJ1-1; 9 bases match TRBD1. The CDR3 spells CAWSVTGGTEAFF. The CDR3 DNA follows: TGTGCCTGGAGTGTGACAGGGGGCACTGAAGCTTTCTTT.